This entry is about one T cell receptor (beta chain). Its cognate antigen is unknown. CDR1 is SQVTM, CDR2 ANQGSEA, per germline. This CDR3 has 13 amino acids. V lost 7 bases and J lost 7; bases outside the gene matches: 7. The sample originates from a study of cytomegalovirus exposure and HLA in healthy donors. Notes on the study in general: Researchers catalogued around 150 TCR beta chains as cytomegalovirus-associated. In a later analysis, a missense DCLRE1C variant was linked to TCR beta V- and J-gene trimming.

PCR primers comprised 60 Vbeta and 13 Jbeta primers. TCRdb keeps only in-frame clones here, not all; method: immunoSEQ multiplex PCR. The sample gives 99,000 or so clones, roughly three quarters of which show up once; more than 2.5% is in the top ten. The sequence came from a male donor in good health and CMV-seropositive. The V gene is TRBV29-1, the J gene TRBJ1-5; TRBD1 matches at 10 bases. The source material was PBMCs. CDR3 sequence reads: CSAGQGVGQPQHF. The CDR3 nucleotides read TGCAGCGCCGGACAGGGGGTCGGGCAGCCCCAGCATTTT.